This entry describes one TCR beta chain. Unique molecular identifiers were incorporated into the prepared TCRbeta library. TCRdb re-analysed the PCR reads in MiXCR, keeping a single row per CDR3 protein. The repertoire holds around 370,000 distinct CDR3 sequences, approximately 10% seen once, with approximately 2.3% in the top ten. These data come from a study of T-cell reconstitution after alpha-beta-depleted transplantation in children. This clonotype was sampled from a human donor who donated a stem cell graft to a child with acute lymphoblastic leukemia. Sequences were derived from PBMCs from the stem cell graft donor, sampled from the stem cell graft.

CDR3 residues: CASSQGSGRLEQYF. The CDR3 coding sequence is TGTGCCAGCAGCCAAGGTTCAGGGAGACTCGAGCAGTACTTC. This chain links TRBV4-2 with TRBJ2-7; TRBD1 or TRBD2 may be the D gene (5 bases each). Between the trimmed V and J ends, which lost 1 base and 6 bases, there was a span of 13 bases. Germline loops: CDR1 LGHNA, CDR2 YNFKEQ. The CDR3 has 14 residues.